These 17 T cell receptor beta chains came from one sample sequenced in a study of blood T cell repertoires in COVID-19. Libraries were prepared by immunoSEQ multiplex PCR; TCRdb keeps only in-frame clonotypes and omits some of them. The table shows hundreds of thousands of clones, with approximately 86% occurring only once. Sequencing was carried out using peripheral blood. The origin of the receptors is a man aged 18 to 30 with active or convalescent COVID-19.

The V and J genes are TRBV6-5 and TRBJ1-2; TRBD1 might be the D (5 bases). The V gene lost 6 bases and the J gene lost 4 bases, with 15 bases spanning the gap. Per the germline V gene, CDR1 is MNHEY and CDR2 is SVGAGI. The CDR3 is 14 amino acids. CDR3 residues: CASRQEYQLYGYTF. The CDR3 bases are TGTGCCAGCAGACAGGAGTATCAACTCTATGGCTACACCTTC.

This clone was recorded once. CDR3 in DNA: TGTGCCAGCAGCTCACAGGGAGATACGCAGTATTTT. Amino acids: CASSSQGDTQYF. The chain has TRBV11-3 and TRBJ2-3; a possible D gene is TRBD1 (6 bases). The CDR3 runs to 12 residues. Germline V gene data show CDR1 as SGHNT and CDR2 as YENEEA. Trimming took off 4 bases at V and 5 bases at J, with 7 bases between the two ends.

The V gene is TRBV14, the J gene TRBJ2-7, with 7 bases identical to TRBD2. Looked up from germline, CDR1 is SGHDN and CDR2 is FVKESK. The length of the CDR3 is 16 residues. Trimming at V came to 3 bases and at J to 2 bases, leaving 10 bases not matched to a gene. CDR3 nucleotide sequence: TGTGCCAGCAGCCAGGCCCGGGACTATCATGCCTACGAGCAGTACTTC. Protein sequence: CASSQARDYHAYEQYF.

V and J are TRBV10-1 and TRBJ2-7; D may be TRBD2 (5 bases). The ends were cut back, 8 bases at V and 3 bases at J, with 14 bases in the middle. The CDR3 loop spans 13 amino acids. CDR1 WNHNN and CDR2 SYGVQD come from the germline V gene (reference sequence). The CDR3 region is CASSEGSGYEQYF. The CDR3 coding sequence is TGCGCCAGCTCTGAGGGATCGGGCTACGAGCAGTACTTC.

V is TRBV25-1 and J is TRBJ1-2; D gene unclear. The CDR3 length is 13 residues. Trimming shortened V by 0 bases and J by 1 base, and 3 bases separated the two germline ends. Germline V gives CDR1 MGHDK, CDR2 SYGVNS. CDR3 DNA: TGTGCCAGCAGTGAATACGGTAACTATGGCTACACCTTC. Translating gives CASSEYGNYGYTF.

CDR3 DNA: TGCGCCAGCAGCCAAGCGACTGGACTTGCTGAGCAGTTCTTC. Protein product: CASSQATGLAEQFF. The rearrangement links TRBV4-1 to TRBJ2-1, with D tentatively TRBD2 (5 bases). Trimming shortened V by 1 base and J by 9 bases, and 13 bases separated the two germline ends. Germline-derived CDR1 and CDR2 are MGHRA and YSYEKL. The CDR3 has 14 amino acids.

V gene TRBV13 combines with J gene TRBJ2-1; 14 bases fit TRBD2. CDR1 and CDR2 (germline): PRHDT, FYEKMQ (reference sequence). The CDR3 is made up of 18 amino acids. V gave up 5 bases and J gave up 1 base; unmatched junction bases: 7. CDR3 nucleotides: TGTGCCAGCAGCCCGGGACTAGCGGGGGCGCTATCCTACAATGAGCAGTTCTTC. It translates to CASSPGLAGALSYNEQFF.

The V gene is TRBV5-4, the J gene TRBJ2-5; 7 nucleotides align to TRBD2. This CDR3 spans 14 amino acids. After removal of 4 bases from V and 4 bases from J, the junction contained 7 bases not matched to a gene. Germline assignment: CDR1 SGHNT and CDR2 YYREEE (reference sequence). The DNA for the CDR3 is TGTGCCAGCAGCATCGGGGGGTTAGGAGAGACCCAGTACTTC. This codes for CASSIGGLGETQYF.

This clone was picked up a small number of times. CDR3 in amino acids: CASSPQGTPRGYTF. The CDR3 nucleotides are TGTGCCAGTAGTCCTCAAGGGACACCGCGGGGCTACACCTTC. The chain joins TRBV19 to TRBJ1-2, with a weak D call TRBD1 (6 bases). The V gene's germline CDR1 is LNHDA and CDR2 SQIVND (reference sequence). This CDR3 has 14 residues. V shed 5 bases and J shed 8 bases, with 18 bases lying between them.

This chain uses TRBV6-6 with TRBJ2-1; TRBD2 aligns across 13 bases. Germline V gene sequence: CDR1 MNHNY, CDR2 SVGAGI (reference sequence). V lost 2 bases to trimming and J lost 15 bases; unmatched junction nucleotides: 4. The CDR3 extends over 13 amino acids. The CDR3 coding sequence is TGTGCCAGCAGTTACACTAGCGGGGGGGCCGCGTTCTTC. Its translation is CASSYTSGGAAFF.

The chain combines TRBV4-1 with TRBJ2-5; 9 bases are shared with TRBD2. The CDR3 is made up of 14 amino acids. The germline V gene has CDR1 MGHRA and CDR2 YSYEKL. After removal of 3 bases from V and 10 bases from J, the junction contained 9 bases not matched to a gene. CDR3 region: CASSQGLAGRDQYF. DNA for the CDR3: TGCGCCAGCAGCCAGGGACTAGCCGGTCGGGACCAGTACTTC.

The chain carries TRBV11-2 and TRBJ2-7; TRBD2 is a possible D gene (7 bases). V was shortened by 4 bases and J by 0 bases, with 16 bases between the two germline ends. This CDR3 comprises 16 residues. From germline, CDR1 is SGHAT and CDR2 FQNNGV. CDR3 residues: CASSSRGGFYSYEQYF. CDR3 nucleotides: TGTGCCAGCAGCTCGAGGGGGGGCTTCTACTCCTACGAGCAGTACTTC.

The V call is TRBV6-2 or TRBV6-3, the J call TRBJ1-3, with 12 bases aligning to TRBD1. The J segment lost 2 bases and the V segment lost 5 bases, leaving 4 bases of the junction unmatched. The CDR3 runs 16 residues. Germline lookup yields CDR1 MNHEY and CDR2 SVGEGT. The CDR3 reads CASSRGQGATGNTIYF. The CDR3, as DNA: TGTGCCAGCAGTCGGGGACAGGGGGCGACTGGAAACACCATATATTTT.

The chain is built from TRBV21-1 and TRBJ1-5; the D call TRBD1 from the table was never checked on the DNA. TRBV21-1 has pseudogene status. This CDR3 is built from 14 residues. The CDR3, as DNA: TGTGCCAGCAGCCGCCTGCACAGGGCACAGCCCCAGCATTTT. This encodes CASSRLHRAQPQHF.

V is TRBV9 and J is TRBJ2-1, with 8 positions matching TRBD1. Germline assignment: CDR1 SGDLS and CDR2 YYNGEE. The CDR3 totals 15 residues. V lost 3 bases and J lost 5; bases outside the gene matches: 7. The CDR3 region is CASSATGGKNNEQFF. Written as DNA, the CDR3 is TGTGCCAGCAGCGCCACAGGGGGAAAGAACAATGAGCAGTTCTTC.

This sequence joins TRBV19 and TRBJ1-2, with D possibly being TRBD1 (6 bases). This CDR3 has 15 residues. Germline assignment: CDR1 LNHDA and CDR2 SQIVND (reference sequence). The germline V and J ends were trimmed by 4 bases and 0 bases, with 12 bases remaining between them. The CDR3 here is CASSTTGTSNYGYTF. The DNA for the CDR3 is TGTGCCAGTAGTACAACCGGGACATCTAACTATGGCTACACCTTC.

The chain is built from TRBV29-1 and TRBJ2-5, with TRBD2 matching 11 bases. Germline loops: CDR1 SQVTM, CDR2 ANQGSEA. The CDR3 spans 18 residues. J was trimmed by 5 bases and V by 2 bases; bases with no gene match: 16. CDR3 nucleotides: TGCAGCGTTGAAATTTGGGCTAGCGGGGGGACCCTGAGTGAGACCCAGTACTTC. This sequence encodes CSVEIWASGGTLSETQYF. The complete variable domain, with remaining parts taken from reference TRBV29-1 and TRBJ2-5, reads SAVISQKPSRDICQRGTSLTIQCQVDSQVTMMFWYRQQPGQSLTLIATANQGSEATYESGFVIDKFPISRPNLTFSTLTVSNMSPEDSSIYLCSVEIWASGGTLSETQYFGPGTRLLVL.